Here is one T cell receptor (beta chain) with its context. What it recognizes is unknown. The data are from a study of blood T cells in healthy people across ages. Study observations and caveats: Expanded clonotype changes were possibly confounded by unknown donor CMV status.

Then a second PCR, running about 7 to 11 cycles, was carried out with a sample-barcoded 5' primer and a J-beta primer mix. Individual samples furnished no less than 2.5 million CDR3-containing paired-end reads apiece. TCRdb fed the 5' RACE reads into MiXCR, producing one record per CDR3 protein. The sample holds about a million distinct CDR3 sequences, about 44% seen once. Peripheral blood, around 10 milliliters per donor, was collected. This CDR3 contains 10 residues. V was pared by 2 bases and J by 13 bases, with 8 bases between. CDR1 is MDHEN, CDR2 SYDVKM, per germline. The genes are TRBV28 and TRBJ2-5, with TRBD1 as a possible D gene (6 bases). Sequencing used blood. This receptor was obtained from a young man in good health. The CDR3 region is CASSLQGMYF. CDR3 sequence (DNA): TGTGCCAGCAGTTTACAGGGGATGTACTTC.